This note documents a single TCR beta chain sequence. There are 15 residues in the CDR3. Germline CDR1 and CDR2: MDHEN and SYDVKM. The V end was cut by 5 bases, the J end by 3 bases, with 15 bases between. This entry belongs to a study of blood T cell repertoires in COVID-19. Across the study: There were acute and convalescent COVID-19 samples, and they came from the United States, Italy and Spain. T cells, B-cell-depleted T cells, or PBMCs provided the cDNA or gDNA that served as material.

Cohorts were determined from participant-reported clinical history. Generated by immunoSEQ multiplex PCR, the TCRdb table keeps only in-frame clones and is missing some. Among around 300,000 clones listed, 85% to 90% were seen once. The rearrangement uses TRBV28 and TRBJ2-3, with D unclear. The sequence came from a woman younger than 30 who had recovered from COVID-19. The specimen was PBMCs or T cells enriched from blood (not recorded which). CDR3 residues: CASSPFRASTDTQYF. Written as DNA, the CDR3 is TGTGCCAGCAGTCCATTCAGAGCTAGTACAGATACGCAGTATTTT.